The sequence of this T cell receptor beta chain was determined in a study of cytomegalovirus exposure and HLA in healthy donors. Whole-study context: Later analysis reported that the approximately 120 validation repertoires shared the platform of the roughly 630 first-cohort repertoires.

The study, taken as a whole, reports: Cytomegalovirus-associated status was assigned to 164 TCR beta chains. In vitro, a few CMV-associated chains proved specific for CMV antigens.

Worth noting for this clone: The target antigen is unknown.

The CDR3 sequence is 15 residues long. Trimming at V came to 3 bases and at J to 0 bases, leaving 5 bases not matched to a gene. Germline CDR1 is SGDLS and CDR2 is YYNGEE. Method: immunoSEQ multiplex PCR; TCRdb's copy keeps in-frame clones and lacks some. The sample lists 130,000 or so clones, roughly nine tenths occurring once. Separate from the approximately 670-subject first cohort was the approximately 120-subject validation cohort, to which the donors belonged. The source material was PBMCs. This receptor was obtained from a woman between 18 and 29 years old in good health and CMV-seronegative. The chain recombines TRBV9 with TRBJ1-1; TRBD1 aligns across 7 bases. The CDR3 nucleotides are TGTGCCAGCAGCGCGGGACAGACTTTGAACACTGAAGCTTTCTTT. Translating it yields CASSAGQTLNTEAFF.